This TCR beta chain derives from a study of shared clonotypes between healthy human individuals. Several immunoSEQ 96-well plates shared each subset's DNA, each plate a replicate. TCRdb's copy holds only in-frame clones and misses some; the assay was immunoSEQ multiplex PCR. The repertoire holds roughly 1.5 million clones, with approximately 98% as singletons. Germline-derived CDR1 and CDR2 are SGHTA and FQGNSA. The CDR3 contains 14 residues. The V and J ends lost 5 bases and 0 bases respectively, with 10 bases between them. The specimen was naive CD4+ T cells sorted from blood. The subset denotes: CD45RA+ positively selected. This sequence joins TRBV7-2 and TRBJ2-5; the D gene is possibly TRBD1 (6 bases). This sequence was found in a man aged 30 to 45 in good health. The CDR3 bases are TGTGCCAGCAGCCCAAGGGGGTACCAAGAGACCCAGTACTTC. It yields the protein CASSPRGYQETQYF.